Following are 19 T cell receptor beta chains from one sample sequenced in a study of T cell repertoires in cytomegalovirus infection. Using its own MiXCR run on the reads, TCRdb lists one record per CDR3 protein. The data contain 200,000 to 250,000 distinct CDR3 sequences, approximately 6.7% of them singletons. Material: PBMCs. These TCRs come from a human donor in good health (CMV status not recorded). Some clones in this sample may be carry-over from other donors' samples.

This clonotype was observed at least ten times. The chain combines TRBV7-2 with TRBJ1-6; D remains ambiguous. Germline loops: CDR1 SGHTA, CDR2 FQGNSA. CDR3 length equals 15 residues. The V end lost 1 base, the J end lost 7 bases, and 11 bases lay between the germline ends. CDR3 protein: CASSLETIWNSPLHF. The CDR3, as DNA: TGTGCCAGCAGCTTAGAAACTATTTGGAATTCACCCCTCCACTTT.

This clonotype was picked up many times. The genes are TRBV7-9 and TRBJ1-1; TRBD1 matches 7 bases. The germline gives CDR1 SEHNR, CDR2 FQNEAQ (reference sequence). After removal of 4 bases from V and 3 bases from J, the junction contained 8 bases not matched to a gene. This CDR3 has 15 residues. The CDR3 reads CASSSRQGGDTEAFF. The DNA for the CDR3 is TGTGCCAGCAGCTCCCGCCAGGGGGGGGACACTGAAGCTTTCTTT.

This clonotype occurred many times. The V gene is TRBV7-2, the J gene TRBJ2-2; tentatively, D is TRBD2 (5 bases). There are 15 residues in the CDR3. Germline V gene lookup returns CDR1 SGHTA and CDR2 FQGNSA. The germline V and J ends were trimmed by 3 bases and 7 bases, with 15 bases remaining between them. The CDR3 sequence: CASSLNLFRGGELFF. CDR3 sequence (DNA): TGTGCCAGCAGCTTGAACTTATTTCGGGGCGGGGAGCTGTTTTTT. The whole variable domain, remainder taken from reference TRBV7-2 and TRBJ2-2, is GAGVSQSPSNKVTEKGKDVELRCDPISGHTALYWYRQSLGQGLEFLIYFQGNSAPDKSGLPSDRFSAERTGGSVSTLTIQRTQQEDSAVYLCASSLNLFRGGELFFGEGSRLTVL.

The table lists this clonotype with many counts. The chain uses TRBV28 and TRBJ2-5, with D perhaps given as TRBD1 or TRBD2 (5 bases each). The CDR3 contains 17 residues. The V end lost 1 base, the J end lost 7 bases, and 22 bases lay between the germline ends. The germline gives CDR1 MDHEN, CDR2 SYDVKM. The CDR3 protein is CASSLYGASSIDGTQYF. The DNA for the CDR3 is TGTGCCAGCAGTTTATACGGGGCTAGCAGTATAGATGGGACCCAGTACTTC.

This clonotype was recorded at least ten times. The V and J genes are TRBV7-2 and TRBJ2-5, with 12 bases identical to TRBD2. The J segment lost 5 bases and the V segment lost 3 bases, leaving 7 bases of the junction unmatched. CDR1 and CDR2 from the germline V gene are SGHTA and FQGNSA. CDR3 length: 16 amino acids. The CDR3 loop is CASSFRLAGARETQYF. The CDR3 nucleotides are TGTGCCAGCAGCTTTAGACTAGCGGGGGCGAGGGAGACCCAGTACTTC.

This clonotype has a count of ten or more. The gene calls are TRBV19 and TRBJ1-4; D is uncertain. Germline CDR1 reads LNHDA; CDR2 reads SQIVND (reference sequence). The CDR3 has 11 residues. V lost 6 bases to trimming and J lost 8 bases, with 7 bases between them. Here the CDR3 reads CASRMGEKLFF. CDR3 coding DNA: TGTGCCAGTAGAATGGGCGAAAAACTGTTTTTT.

In its sample, this clonotype was seen a few times. The chain uses TRBV20-1 and TRBJ2-3, with D perhaps matching TRBD2 (5 bases). Trimming stripped 3 bases from V and 6 bases from J, with 13 bases between. Germline V gene sequence: CDR1 DFQATT, CDR2 SNEGSKA (reference sequence). This CDR3 has 13 residues. The CDR3 loop reads CSASLIEGDTQYF. Written as DNA, the CDR3 is TGCAGTGCTAGTTTAATAGAGGGCGATACGCAGTATTTT.

The chain combines TRBV2 with TRBJ2-1; tentative D call: TRBD2 (6 bases). Trimming removed 4 bases at V and 0 bases at J, with 10 bases between. CDR1 and CDR2 (germline): SNHLY, FYNNEI. This CDR3 is 15 amino acids long. The CDR3 is CASSAGLSSYNEQFF. CDR3 DNA sequence: TGTGCCAGCAGTGCGGGACTCAGCTCCTACAATGAGCAGTTCTTC.

This clonotype was observed many times. This chain links TRBV4-1 with TRBJ2-3; TRBD1 might be the D (7 bases). The CDR3 consists of 15 residues. Germline V lookup: CDR1 MGHRA, CDR2 YSYEKL. Trimming pared 6 bases from V and 2 bases from J, leaving 15 bases between. DNA for the CDR3: TGCGCCAGCAGTCGTACAGGGGACTCCACAGATACGCAGTATTTT. Translation gives CASSRTGDSTDTQYF.

This clonotype was counted many times. V gene TRBV28 combines with J gene TRBJ2-3; 11 positions match TRBD2. V gave up 2 bases and J gave up 3 bases; unmatched junction bases: 10. Germline CDR1 is MDHEN and CDR2 is SYDVKM. CDR3 length: 18 residues. The CDR3 spells CASSLRKDSGGATDTQYF. The CDR3 nucleotides read TGTGCCAGCAGTTTACGGAAGGATAGCGGGGGGGCGACAGATACGCAGTATTTT.

This clonotype was found many times. CDR3 protein: CASSVPSGRETQYF. The CDR3 nucleotides are TGTGCCAGCAGCGTTCCTAGCGGACGAGAGACCCAGTACTTC. This chain uses TRBV7-2 with TRBJ2-5; 7 bases agree with TRBD2. The germline CDR1 and CDR2 sequences are SGHTA and FQGNSA. This CDR3 is built from 14 residues. V lost 5 bases to trimming and J lost 4 bases; unmatched junction nucleotides: 7.

This clonotype has ten or more counts. The V call is TRBV6-2 or TRBV6-3, the J call TRBJ2-1; D is perhaps TRBD2 (7 bases). CDR3 size: 16 residues. Trimming took 2 bases from V and 7 from J, leaving 18 bases between them. CDR1 is MNHEY, CDR2 SVGEGT, per germline. The CDR3 DNA reads as TGTGCCAGCAGTTACGGGGGGGCAGGGCTCGAGAATGAGCAGTTCTTC. Amino acid sequence: CASSYGGAGLENEQFF.

This clonotype was recorded at least ten times. This rearrangement joins TRBV7-2 to TRBJ2-7, with 7 nucleotides matching TRBD1. J was trimmed by 6 bases and V by 2 bases; bases with no gene match: 7. CDR3 size: 14 residues. Germline CDR1 is SGHTA and CDR2 is FQGNSA. CDR3 coding DNA: TGTGCCAGCAGCTTAACCAGGGGGTATGGCGAGCAGTACTTC. This gives the protein CASSLTRGYGEQYF.

This clonotype was observed at least ten times. The chain recombines TRBV6-1 with TRBJ1-2; D not resolved. V was pared by 10 bases and J by 6 bases, with 12 bases between. This CDR3 contains 11 residues. Germline CDR1 reads MNHNS; CDR2 reads SASEGT. For the CDR3, the DNA is TGTGCCACTGCCGCGGGGAATGGCTACACCTTC. Its protein product is CATAAGNGYTF.

This clonotype has ten or more counts. The rearrangement uses TRBV2 and TRBJ2-1; perhaps TRBD1 as D (6 bases). Germline assignment: CDR1 SNHLY and CDR2 FYNNEI. Trimming removed 6 bases from V and 7 bases from J, with 10 bases in between. CDR3 size: 12 residues. The CDR3 DNA reads as TGTGCCAGCAGACGAACAGGGAATGAGCAGTTCTTC. This codes for CASRRTGNEQFF.

With respect to this clonotype: A read error may explain this, as a much larger clone is one base away. The rearrangement uses TRBV7-9 and TRBJ2-1, with 11 nucleotides matching TRBD2. The length of the CDR3 is 14 residues. CDR1 is SEHNR and CDR2 is FQNEAQ in the germline V gene (reference sequence). The CDR3 DNA sequence: TGTGCCGGCAGCTATACTAGCGGGGGCCCTGAGCAGTTCTTC. Amino acid sequence: CAGSYTSGGPEQFF.

V is TRBV7-9 and J is TRBJ2-3; 8 bases are shared with TRBD2. CDR1 and CDR2 (germline): SEHNR, FQNEAQ (reference sequence). The trim removed 7 bases at V and 3 bases at J, leaving 6 bases unmatched. This CDR3 has 14 amino acids. The CDR3 nucleotides are TGTGCCAGCACCTGGCGGGGGGCAACAGATACGCAGTATTTT. This translates into CASTWRGATDTQYF.

This clonotype was counted many times. J is TRBJ1-5 and V is TRBV12-3 or TRBV12-4; no clear D. V was clipped by 3 bases and J by 2 bases, with 8 bases between them. CDR3 length: 14 amino acids. The CDR3 nucleotides are TGTGCCAGCAGTTTTGACGCGGGCAATCAGCCCCAGCATTTT. Translating it yields CASSFDAGNQPQHF.

This clonotype has ten or more counts. The chain couples TRBV7-2 to TRBJ1-6; D is perhaps TRBD1 (5 bases). The V gene's germline CDR1 is SGHTA and CDR2 FQGNSA. CDR3 length: 14 amino acids. Deletions cut 2 bases from V and 6 bases from J, with 8 bases between. CDR3 DNA: TGTGCCAGCAGCTTAAGCGGGGGTAATTCACCCCTCCACTTT. Translating gives CASSLSGGNSPLHF.